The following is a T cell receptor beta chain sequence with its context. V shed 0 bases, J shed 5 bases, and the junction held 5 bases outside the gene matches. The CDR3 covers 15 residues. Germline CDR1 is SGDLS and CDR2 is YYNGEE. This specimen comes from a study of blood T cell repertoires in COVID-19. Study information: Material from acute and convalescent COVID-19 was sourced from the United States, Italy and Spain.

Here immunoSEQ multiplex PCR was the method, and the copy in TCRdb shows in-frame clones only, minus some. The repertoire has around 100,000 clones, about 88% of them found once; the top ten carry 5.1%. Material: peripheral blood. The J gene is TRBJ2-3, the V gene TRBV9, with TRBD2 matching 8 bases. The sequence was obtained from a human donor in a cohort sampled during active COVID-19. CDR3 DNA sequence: TGTGCCAGCAGCGTAGTAACGGGGGGGATAGATACGCAGTATTTT. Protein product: CASSVVTGGIDTQYF. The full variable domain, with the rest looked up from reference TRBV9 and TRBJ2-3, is DSGVTQTPKHLITATGQRVTLRCSPRSGDLSVYWYQQSLDQGLQFLIQYYNGEERAKGNILERFSAQQFPDLHSELNLSSLELGDSALYFCASSVVTGGIDTQYFGPGTRLTVL.